This T cell receptor (beta chain) was identified in a study of OX40 agonist ivuxolimab in advanced cancers. For the study at large: Clinicians treated patients with ivuxolimab, an agonistic anti-OX40 (CD134) antibody. Six ivuxolimab dose levels, 0.01 to 10 mg/kg, were given intravenously every 2 weeks. Study results and caveats: In a subset of nonresponders, normalized T-cell clonal expansion was also low.

Anyone with autoimmune disease history or systemic immunosuppression was excluded. On this clone itself: As yet, its antigen is unknown.

Germline V gene sequence: CDR1 SGHDN, CDR2 FVKESK. The CDR3 has 13 residues. The ends lost 10 bases at V and 2 bases at J; junction bases unmatched: 6. Produced via immunoSEQ multiplex PCR; TCRdb's table is partial and in-frame only. The table includes over 70,000 clones, approximately 87% detected once. Sequencing was performed on CD4+ or CD8+ T cells sorted from blood, taken in a trial of the OX40 agonist ivuxolimab. This chain links TRBV14 with TRBJ2-3; 7 bases fit TRBD1. This clonotype was sampled from an adult with an advanced solid tumor such as melanoma, head and neck, liver or kidney cancer. CDR3 region: CANSTGFTDTQYF. CDR3 nucleotides: TGTGCCAATTCGACAGGGTTCACAGATACGCAGTATTTT.